A selection of T cell receptor beta chains follows, all from one sample in a study of PD-1 blockade in classical Hodgkin lymphoma. Data came from immunoSEQ multiplex PCR; TCRdb stores just in-frame clones and leaves some out. The top ten hold about 2.6% of the sample, which has about 90,000 clones, about nine tenths seen once. Sample: peripheral blood mononuclear cells (PBMCs), taken before the second cycle of nivolumab. These receptors came from a human donor with classical Hodgkin lymphoma. Both conserved end residues are part of each CDR3. Each record gives: J gene, V gene, clone size, D gene, CDR3 protein, CDR3 DNA. The D gene is left open where the match is weak. Size is omitted from some rows. Given values are once, few, many or a class for expanded clones.

J gene: TRBJ1-3
V gene: TRBV19
clone size: NA
D gene: NA
CDR3 protein: CASSNQGLSTGNTIYF
CDR3 DNA: TGTGCCAGTAGTAATCAGGGTCTCTCAACTGGAAACACCATATATTTT

J gene: TRBJ2-7
V gene: TRBV27
clone size: NA
D gene: NA
CDR3 protein: CASSKPSTDGHRSYEQYF
CDR3 DNA: TGTGCCAGCAGCAAACCGTCCACCGACGGACACCGCTCCTACGAGCAGTACTTC

J gene: TRBJ2-7
V gene: TRBV2
clone size: NA
D gene: NA
CDR3 protein: CASHILGRSREQYF
CDR3 DNA: TGTGCCAGCCACATTCTTGGGCGTTCTCGCGAGCAGTACTTC

J gene: TRBJ1-5
V gene: TRBV6-1
clone size: NA
D gene: TRBD1
CDR3 protein: CASSSDRVTHQPQHF
CDR3 DNA: TGTGCCAGCAGCTCGGACAGGGTAACGCATCAGCCCCAGCATTTT

J gene: TRBJ2-3
V gene: TRBV27
clone size: NA
D gene: NA
CDR3 protein: CASSPIHSPTRGSTDTQYF
CDR3 DNA: TGTGCCAGCAGTCCCATCCATTCACCTACTCGCGGGAGCACAGATACGCAGTATTTT

J gene: TRBJ2-7
V gene: TRBV9
clone size: NA
D gene: NA
CDR3 protein: CASSVAGGSTYEQYF
CDR3 DNA: TGTGCCAGCAGCGTAGCAGGCGGGTCGACCTACGAGCAGTACTTC

J gene: TRBJ1-1
V gene: TRBV25-1
clone size: few
D gene: NA
CDR3 protein: CASSTTGNTEAFF
CDR3 DNA: TGTGCCAGCAGTACAACGGGGAACACTGAAGCTTTCTTT

J gene: TRBJ2-3
V gene: TRBV7-7
clone size: NA
D gene: NA
CDR3 protein: CASSIGGSTDTQYF
CDR3 DNA: TGTGCCAGCAGCATTGGTGGATCCACAGATACGCAGTATTTT

J gene: TRBJ2-6
V gene: TRBV30
clone size: NA
D gene: NA
CDR3 protein: CAWSVHGGSGANVLTF
CDR3 DNA: TGTGCCTGGAGTGTACATGGGGGCTCTGGGGCCAACGTCCTGACTTTC

J gene: TRBJ2-7
V gene: TRBV18
clone size: few
D gene: TRBD1
CDR3 protein: CASSPSTGSRYEQYF
CDR3 DNA: TGTGCCAGCTCACCCTCGACAGGGTCGAGGTACGAGCAGTACTTC

J gene: TRBJ1-2
V gene: TRBV13
clone size: NA
D gene: NA
CDR3 protein: CASSPGFSNYGYTF
CDR3 DNA: TGTGCCAGCTCACCCGGGTTCTCGAACTATGGCTACACCTTC

J gene: TRBJ2-7
V gene: TRBV6-5
clone size: NA
D gene: NA
CDR3 protein: CASSRHYEQYF
CDR3 DNA: TGTGCCAGCAGTCGACACTACGAGCAGTACTTC

J gene: TRBJ2-1
V gene: TRBV29-1
clone size: once
D gene: NA
CDR3 protein: CSVKVGGSYNEQFF
CDR3 DNA: TGCAGCGTTAAGGTCGGGGGATCCTACAATGAGCAGTTCTTC

J gene: TRBJ1-4
V gene: TRBV19
clone size: NA
D gene: TRBD1
CDR3 protein: CASSSQGARNEKLFF
CDR3 DNA: TGTGCCAGTAGTAGCCAGGGGGCCAGGAATGAAAAACTGTTTTTT

J gene: TRBJ2-7
V gene: TRBV6-6
clone size: once
D gene: TRBD1
CDR3 protein: CASSYSTGGYEQYF
CDR3 DNA: TGTGCCAGCAGTTACTCGACAGGGGGCTACGAGCAGTACTTC

J gene: TRBJ2-7
V gene: TRBV10-2
clone size: NA
D gene: NA
CDR3 protein: CASSDVPSSYEQYF
CDR3 DNA: TGCGCCAGCAGTGATGTGCCATCCTCCTACGAGCAGTACTTC

J gene: TRBJ2-7
V gene: TRBV6-1
clone size: NA
D gene: TRBD1
CDR3 protein: CASSEAPGTVYEQYF
CDR3 DNA: TGTGCCAGCAGTGAAGCCCCCGGGACAGTCTACGAGCAGTACTTC

J gene: TRBJ2-3
V gene: TRBV5-6
clone size: NA
D gene: NA
CDR3 protein: CASLSVSTDTQYF
CDR3 DNA: TGTGCCAGTTTGTCAGTTAGCACAGATACGCAGTATTTT

J gene: TRBJ2-1
V gene: TRBV7-2
clone size: NA
D gene: NA
CDR3 protein: CASSAAGTSYNEQFF
CDR3 DNA: TGTGCCAGCAGCGCCGCCGGGACATCCTACAATGAGCAGTTCTTC

J gene: TRBJ2-1
V gene: TRBV7-9
clone size: NA
D gene: NA
CDR3 protein: CASSLETGFYNEQFF
CDR3 DNA: TGTGCCAGCAGCTTAGAGACAGGTTTCTACAATGAGCAGTTCTTC